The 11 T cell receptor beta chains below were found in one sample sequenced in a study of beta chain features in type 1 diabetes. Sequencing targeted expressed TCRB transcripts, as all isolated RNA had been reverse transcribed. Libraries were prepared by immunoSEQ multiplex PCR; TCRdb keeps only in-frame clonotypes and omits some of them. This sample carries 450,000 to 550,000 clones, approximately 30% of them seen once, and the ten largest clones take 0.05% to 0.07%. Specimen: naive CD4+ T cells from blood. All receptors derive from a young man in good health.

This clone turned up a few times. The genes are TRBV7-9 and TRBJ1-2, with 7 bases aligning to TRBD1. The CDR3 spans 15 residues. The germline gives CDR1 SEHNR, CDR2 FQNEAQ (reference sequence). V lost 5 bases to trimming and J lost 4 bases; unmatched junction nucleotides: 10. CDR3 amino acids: CASSPRDSSSYGYTF. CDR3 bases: TGTGCCAGCAGCCCCAGGGACAGTTCCTCCTATGGCTACACCTTC.

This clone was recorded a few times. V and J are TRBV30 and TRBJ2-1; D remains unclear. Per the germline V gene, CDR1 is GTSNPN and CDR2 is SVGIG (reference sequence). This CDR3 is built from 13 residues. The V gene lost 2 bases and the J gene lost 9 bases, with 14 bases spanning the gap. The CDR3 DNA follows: TGTGCCTGGAGTCGAGTAGCCCGTACTGAGCAGTTCTTC. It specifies CAWSRVARTEQFF.

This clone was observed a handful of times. CDR3: CAASGTSGITDTQYF. CDR3 sequence (DNA): TGTGCTGCATCCGGGACTAGCGGGATCACAGATACGCAGTATTTT. The J gene is TRBJ2-3, the V gene TRBV30; TRBD2 agrees at 13 bases. Per the germline V gene, CDR1 is GTSNPN and CDR2 is SVGIG (reference sequence). This CDR3 comprises 15 residues.

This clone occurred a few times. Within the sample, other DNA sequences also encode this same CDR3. The CDR3 bases are TGTGCCAGCAGCTTAGCTTTCAATGAGCAGTTCTTC. Its translation is CASSLAFNEQFF. The chain combines TRBV7-2 with TRBJ2-1, with D unresolved. V shed 0 bases and J shed 6 bases, with 3 bases lying between them. CDR1 is SGHTA, CDR2 FQGNSA, per germline. There are 12 residues in the CDR3.

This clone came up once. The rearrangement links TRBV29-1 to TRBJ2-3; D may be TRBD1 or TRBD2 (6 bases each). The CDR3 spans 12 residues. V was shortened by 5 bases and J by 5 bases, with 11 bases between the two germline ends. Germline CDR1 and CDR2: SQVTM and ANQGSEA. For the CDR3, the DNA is TGCAGCGTTAGGGGGGTAGAAGATACGCAGTATTTT. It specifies CSVRGVEDTQYF.

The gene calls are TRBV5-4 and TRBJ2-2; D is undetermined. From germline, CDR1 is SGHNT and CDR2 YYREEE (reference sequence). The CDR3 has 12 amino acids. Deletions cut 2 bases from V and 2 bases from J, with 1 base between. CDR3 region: CASSLNTGELFF. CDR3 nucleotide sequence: TGTGCCAGCAGCTTAAACACCGGGGAGCTGTTTTTT.

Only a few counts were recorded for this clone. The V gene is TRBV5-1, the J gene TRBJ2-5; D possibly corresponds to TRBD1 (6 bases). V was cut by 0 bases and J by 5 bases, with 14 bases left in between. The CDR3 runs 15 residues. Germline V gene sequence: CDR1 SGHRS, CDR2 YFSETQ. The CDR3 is CASSLASGDGETQYF. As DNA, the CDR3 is TGCGCCAGCAGCTTGGCCTCAGGGGATGGGGAGACCCAGTACTTC.

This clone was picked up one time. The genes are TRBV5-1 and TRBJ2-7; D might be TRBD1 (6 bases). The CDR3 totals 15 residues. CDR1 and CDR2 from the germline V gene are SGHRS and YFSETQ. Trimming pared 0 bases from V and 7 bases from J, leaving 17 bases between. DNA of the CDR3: TGCGCCAGCAGCTTGGTTCAGGGGTTGGGATCGGAGCAGTACTTC. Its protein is CASSLVQGLGSEQYF.

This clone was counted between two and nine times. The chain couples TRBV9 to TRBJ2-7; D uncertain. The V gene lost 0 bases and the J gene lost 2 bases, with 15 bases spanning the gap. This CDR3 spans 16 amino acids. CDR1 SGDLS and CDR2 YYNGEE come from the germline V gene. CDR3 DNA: TGTGCCAGCAGCGTAGTTCCCAAGGGCCAGACCTACGAGCAGTACTTC. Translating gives CASSVVPKGQTYEQYF.

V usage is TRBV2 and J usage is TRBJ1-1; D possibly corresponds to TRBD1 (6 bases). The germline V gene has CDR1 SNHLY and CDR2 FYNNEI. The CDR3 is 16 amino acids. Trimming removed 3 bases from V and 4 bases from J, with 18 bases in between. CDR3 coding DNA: TGTGCCAGCAGTGACGGGGGCGACCGCCTGAGCACTGAAGCTTTCTTT. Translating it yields CASSDGGDRLSTEAFF.

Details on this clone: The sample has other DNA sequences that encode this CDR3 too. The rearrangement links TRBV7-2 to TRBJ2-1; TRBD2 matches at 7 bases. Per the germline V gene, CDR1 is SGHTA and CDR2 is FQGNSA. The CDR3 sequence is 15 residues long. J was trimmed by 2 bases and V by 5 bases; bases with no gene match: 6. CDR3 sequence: CASSLSGSAYNEQFF. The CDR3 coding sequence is TGTGCCAGCAGCCTTAGCGGGTCTGCCTACAATGAGCAGTTCTTC.